Sequencing of this T cell receptor (beta chain) was carried out in a study of beta chain features in type 1 diabetes. Findings and caveats of the study: Significant though moderate, a shortening of TCRB CDR3s appeared in all four CD4+ subsets of Type 1 diabetes patients. A PCR bias possibly favoring shorter templates would apply equally to patients and controls.

Investigators reverse transcribed all isolated RNA, so they sequenced expressed TCRB transcripts. Only in-frame clones appear in the TCRdb table, and some are missing; sequencing was by immunoSEQ multiplex PCR. The sample includes about 280,000 clones, about 15% of them seen just once. Cell sorting via CD45RO/CCR7/CD25/CD127/CD95/CD27 was performed to obtain CD4+ naive, central memory, regulatory and stem cell-like memory cells. Sorted cells reached over 95% purity in every population. Trimming cost V 6 bases and J 2 bases, with 11 bases left between them. The CDR3 totals 13 residues. CDR1 is MNHEY, CDR2 SVGAGI, per germline. Of note for this clone: No antigen is known for it.

V gene TRBV6-5 combines with J gene TRBJ2-7, with D tentatively TRBD1 (7 bases). The TCR originated in a man between 18 and 35 years old with type 1 diabetes. The specimen was naive CD4+ T cells from blood. The CDR3 bases are TGTGCCAGCAGGCGGGACAGAGCCTACGAGCAGTACTTC. Protein sequence: CASRRDRAYEQYF.